This T cell receptor beta chain was captured by sequencing in a study of cytomegalovirus exposure and HLA in healthy donors. Study outcomes and limitations: Cytomegalovirus status, reportedly, was diagnosed with high specificity and sensitivity by the classifier. What a later analysis showed was that several of the most significant clusters appeared linked to common viral pathogens. Per published accounts, TCR beta sequences correctly predicted the HLA-A and HLA-B alleles of most subjects.

Primers: 60 Vbeta forward and 13 Jbeta reverse. Measured with immunoSEQ multiplex PCR; TCRdb has only the in-frame clones, and not every one. The table records about 120,000 clones, about 10% of them present only once. Trimming took off 6 bases at V and 3 bases at J, with 14 bases between the two ends. The V gene's germline CDR1 is SGHRS and CDR2 YFSETQ. The CDR3 has 14 residues. This clone was recorded a few times. Its antigen is undetermined. The sample consisted of PBMCs. The V and J genes are TRBV5-1 and TRBJ2-3; D is possibly TRBD2 (5 bases). The receptor's source is a woman under 30 in good health and CMV-seropositive. The CDR3 nucleotides are TGCGCCAGCACCCCGGGGTGGGGTACAGATACGCAGTATTTT. Translating gives CASTPGWGTDTQYF.